This TCR beta chain appears in the sequencing data of a study of Graves' ophthalmopathy and Graves' hyperthyroidism. This clonotype was counted ten times or more. TCR beta CDR3 regions were amplified from RNA transcripts. The first-round RT-PCR employed HTBI primers together with the Qiagen OneStep RT-PCR kit. A multiplex PCR was then performed as the second round. Using its own MiXCR run on the multiplex PCR reads, TCRdb lists one record per CDR3 protein. Among a few hundred thousand distinct CDR3 sequences listed, about 17% were seen once. This TCR was recovered from an adult woman with stable Graves' hyperthyroidism. Sequenced: peripheral blood.

CDR3 DNA: TGTGCCAGCAGCTCGGGCTCGGGGAGCGTGGGGCAGTACTTC. This encodes CASSSGSGSVGQYF. This chain links TRBV7-3 with TRBJ2-7; D is perhaps TRBD2 (5 bases). The CDR3 is 14 residues long. V was pared by 4 bases and J by 9 bases, with 19 bases between. Per the germline V gene, CDR1 is SGHTA and CDR2 is FQGTGA.